Sequencing of this T cell receptor beta chain was carried out in a study of shared clonotypes between healthy human individuals. The CDR3 has 14 residues. Germline loops: CDR1 SGDLS, CDR2 YYNGEE. Deletions cut 8 bases from V and 4 bases from J, with 15 bases between. This clone was detected only a few times. Over several immunoSEQ plates, each subset's genomic DNA was distributed in even portions. Sequencing was performed on unsorted PBMC DNA using ten immunoSEQ deep assay plates. In the source study's methods: ImmunoSEQ junction-only sequences lacked quality scores, so their filtering differed. Some clones are missing from TCRdb's copy, which holds only in-frame ones; the method was immunoSEQ multiplex PCR. The V and J calls and clone size were taken over from that table, and D and trimming were inferred from the DNA. The sample records about 99,000 clones, around 43% being singletons.

This TCR came from a woman in her 40s in good health. Some clones in this sample may be carry-over from other donors' samples. What was sequenced was PBMCs. The J gene is TRBJ2-2, the V gene TRBV9; tentative D call: TRBD2 (5 bases). This CDR3 is CASSSVFGTGELFF. The CDR3 DNA is TGTGCCAGTAGTAGCGTGTTCGGCACCGGGGAGCTGTTTTTT.